This T cell receptor (beta chain) originates from a study of PD-1 blockade in classical Hodgkin lymphoma. Study results and caveats: Unlike CD8+ TCR diversity, which did not rise significantly by C4D1, CD4+ TCR diversity did. Exclusion removed patients who began nivolumab under 1 year after ASCT. It was reported that newly diagnosed patients had less baseline TCR diversity than healthy donors.

The germline gives CDR1 MNHNY, CDR2 SVGAGI (reference sequence). The CDR3 consists of 15 residues. V lost 6 bases, J lost 0 bases, and 14 bases lay in between. Indicated time point: cycle 4 day 1 (C4D1), after 6 weeks of nivolumab. All the patients suffered relapse after autologous stem cell transplantation, and brentuximab vedotin exposure differed. After PBMCs were thawed, their CD8+ T cells were isolated by magnetic negative selection. This clone was detected once. Its cognate antigen is unknown. The table came from immunoSEQ multiplex PCR; TCRdb's copy has only in-frame clones and leaves some out. The data show about 21,000 clones, with over 65% seen just once and 6.5% to 8% held by the top ten.

The source was CD8+ T cells from blood, collected before the fourth cycle of nivolumab. This TCR was recovered from a human donor with classical Hodgkin lymphoma. The V gene is TRBV6-6, the J gene TRBJ1-2; D possibly corresponds to TRBD1 (5 bases). The CDR3 bases are TGTGCCAGCAGCAAAGACAGACAAACTAACTATGGCTACACCTTC. It specifies CASSKDRQTNYGYTF.